These 21 T cell receptor beta chains were all obtained from the same sample, sequenced in a study of T cell responses to AZD1222 COVID-19 vaccine. TCRdb's table, derived via immunoSEQ multiplex PCR, lists solely in-frame clones and lacks some. The repertoire holds roughly 150,000 clones, with roughly 90% as singletons. Here the sequenced sample was peripheral blood, taken on day 0 of AZD1222 vaccination. The receptors shown here come from an adult in good health.

This clone was observed a single time. V usage is TRBV30 and J usage is TRBJ1-1, with no clear D. This CDR3 region has 13 residues. The V and J ends lost 4 bases and 1 base respectively, with 10 bases between them. Per germline, CDR1 GTSNPN and CDR2 SVGIG (reference sequence). CDR3 bases: TGTGCCTGGAATCTACGGAGGAACACTGAAGCTTTCTTT. Translating gives CAWNLRRNTEAFF. Variable domain in full (rest from reference TRBV30 and TRBJ1-1): SQTIHQWPATLVQPVGSPLSLECTVEGTSNPNLYWYRQAAGRGLQLLFYSVGIGQISSEVPQNLSASRPQDRQFILSSKKLLLSDSGFYLCAWNLRRNTEAFFGQGTRLTVV.

In DNA form, the CDR3 reads TGTGCCAGCCCGGCGGGCAGGGGCGACGAGCAGTACTTC. Amino acid sequence: CASPAGRGDEQYF. The J gene is TRBJ2-7, the V gene TRBV7-9; D perhaps matches TRBD1 (6 bases). The germline V gene encodes CDR1 SEHNR and CDR2 FQNEAQ (reference sequence). This CDR3 region has 13 residues. The V and J ends lost 8 bases and 5 bases respectively, with 16 bases between them.

V usage is TRBV7-2 and J usage is TRBJ2-1; 7 bases map to TRBD1. Trimming at V came to 3 bases and at J to 0 bases, leaving 5 bases not matched to a gene. Germline CDR1 reads SGHTA; CDR2 reads FQGNSA. The CDR3 totals 16 residues. In DNA, the CDR3 is TGTGCCAGCAGCTTGAGGGGGCCAAGCTCCTACAATGAGCAGTTCTTC. Translating gives CASSLRGPSSYNEQFF.

V and J are TRBV12-5 and TRBJ1-5, with D perhaps TRBD1 (6 bases). Deletions cut 1 base from V and 5 bases from J, with 12 bases between. The CDR3 covers 15 residues. CDR1 and CDR2 (germline): LGHNT, FRNRAP. The CDR3 bases are TGTGCTAGTGGTTTGGAACAGGGTCGGGATCAGCCCCAGCATTTT. Translation: CASGLEQGRDQPQHF. The variable domain in full, with the rest retrieved from reference TRBV12-5 and TRBJ1-5, is DARVTQTPRHKVTEMGQEVTMRCQPILGHNTVFWYRQTMMQGLELLAYFRNRAPLDDSGMPKDRFSAEMPDATLATLKIQPSEPRDSAVYFCASGLEQGRDQPQHFGDGTRLSIL.

The chain links TRBV6-6 to TRBJ2-7, with D possibly being TRBD1 or TRBD2 (5 bases each). CDR1 is MNHNY, CDR2 SVGAGI, per germline (reference sequence). Trimming took off 5 bases at V and 2 bases at J, with 22 bases between the two ends. This CDR3 has 17 amino acids. CDR3: CASSRAGSGFIPYEQYF. As DNA, the CDR3 is TGTGCCAGCAGTCGGGCAGGGTCGGGGTTTATACCCTACGAGCAGTACTTC.

DNA of the CDR3: TGCGCCAGCAGCCAAGTAGGTCAGGGGGAGACCCAGTACTTC. Encoded protein: CASSQVGQGETQYF. The J gene is TRBJ2-5, the V gene TRBV4-1; D might be TRBD1 (6 bases). This CDR3 spans 14 amino acids. Trimming cost V 1 base and J 5 bases, with 11 bases left between them. Germline CDR1 and CDR2: MGHRA and YSYEKL.

This chain joins TRBV5-1 and TRBJ2-5; D unclear. Trimming left V 4 bases short and J 1 base short, with 8 bases between. The CDR3 loop spans 13 amino acids. Per germline, CDR1 SGHRS and CDR2 YFSETQ. CDR3 bases: TGCGCCAGCAGCCCCGTTTTCCAAGAGACCCAGTACTTC. This sequence encodes CASSPVFQETQYF.

Note on this clone: The identical CDR3 is also encoded by other nucleotide sequences in the sample. The chain employs TRBV27 and TRBJ1-2, with 11 bases that match TRBD1. The germline V gene has CDR1 MNHEY and CDR2 SMNVEV (reference sequence). This CDR3 contains 14 residues. The V and J ends lost 5 bases and 8 bases, in that order; junction bases with no gene match: 7. The CDR3 nucleotides are TGTGCCAGCAGTCCGGGACAGGGGGTTGGAGGCTACACCTTC. Amino acid sequence: CASSPGQGVGGYTF.

This sequence joins TRBV27 and TRBJ1-3, with D perhaps TRBD1 (5 bases). CDR3 length equals 17 residues. The V end lost 7 bases, the J end lost 0 bases, and 19 bases lay between the germline ends. Germline CDR1 reads MNHEY; CDR2 reads SMNVEV (reference sequence). CDR3 in DNA: TGTGCCAGCATGCGGGGCACAGGACCAATCTCTGGAAACACCATATATTTT. Translated: CASMRGTGPISGNTIYF.

Here the CDR3 reads CASSEETGRSNQPQHF. CDR3 nucleotide sequence: TGTGCCAGCAGTGAGGAGACGGGAAGAAGCAATCAGCCCCAGCATTTT. The rearrangement uses TRBV2 and TRBJ1-5; D ambiguous. The V and J ends lost 3 bases and 1 base respectively, with 13 bases between them. Germline V gene sequence: CDR1 SNHLY, CDR2 FYNNEI. The CDR3 covers 16 residues.

Written as DNA, the CDR3 is TGTGCCAGCAGCCCCTCCAAAACTAGCGGGAGGGCTAAACAATTCACAGATACGCAGTATTTT. Translation gives CASSPSKTSGRAKQFTDTQYF. The chain combines TRBV28 with TRBJ2-3; 13 bases align to TRBD2. Per the germline V gene, CDR1 is MDHEN and CDR2 is SYDVKM. Trimming cost V 6 bases and J 2 bases; bases outside gene matches: 20. The CDR3 has 21 residues.

The chain has TRBV19 and TRBJ2-7, with D perhaps TRBD2 (6 bases). The CDR3 runs 16 residues. V was shortened by 4 bases and J by 0 bases, with 16 bases between the two germline ends. Germline CDR1 and CDR2: LNHDA and SQIVND (reference sequence). The CDR3 is CASSNPGGVSSYEQYF. CDR3 DNA sequence: TGTGCCAGTAGTAACCCAGGAGGGGTCAGCTCCTACGAGCAGTACTTC.

This chain links TRBV7-9 with TRBJ1-2; maybe TRBD1 (5 bases). Deletions cut 0 bases from V and 2 bases from J, with 7 bases between. The V gene's germline CDR1 is SEHNR and CDR2 FQNEAQ (reference sequence). The CDR3 loop spans 14 amino acids. The CDR3 DNA sequence: TGTGCCAGCAGCTTAGCGCCAGGGAACTATGGCTACACCTTC. Its protein is CASSLAPGNYGYTF.

V is TRBV4-2 and J is TRBJ1-2; 7 bases are a match to TRBD1. After removal of 1 base from V and 7 bases from J, the junction contained 3 bases not matched to a gene. The germline gives CDR1 LGHNA, CDR2 YNFKEQ. The CDR3 covers 13 residues. CDR3 coding DNA: TGTGCCAGCAGCCAAGCCAGGGGGTCTGGCTACACCTTC. Residues: CASSQARGSGYTF.

The J gene is TRBJ1-2, the V gene TRBV27, with D possibly matching TRBD1 (6 bases). The CDR3 runs 15 residues. Trimming took off 6 bases at V and 1 base at J, with 15 bases between the two ends. Germline values: CDR1 MNHEY, CDR2 SMNVEV (reference sequence). Here the CDR3 reads CASRPQGWNNYGYTF. The CDR3, as DNA: TGTGCCAGCAGACCACAGGGATGGAATAACTATGGCTACACCTTC.

The J gene is TRBJ1-2, the V gene TRBV19; 7 bases fit TRBD1. V was pared by 9 bases and J by 3 bases, with 1 base of the junction left unmatched. CDR1 LNHDA and CDR2 SQIVND come from the germline V gene (reference sequence). This CDR3 has 11 amino acids. CDR3 sequence: CARDRYYGYTF. The CDR3 DNA sequence: TGTGCCAGGGACAGGTACTATGGCTACACCTTC.

This chain uses TRBV28 with TRBJ2-2; 10 bases agree with TRBD1. Losses at the gene ends were 2 bases for V and 7 bases for J; bases not matched to a gene: 7. This CDR3 has 16 amino acids. Germline loops: CDR1 MDHEN, CDR2 SYDVKM. The CDR3 sequence is CASSLGDRGSGGELFF. In nucleotides, the CDR3 is TGTGCCAGCAGTTTAGGGGACAGGGGCAGTGGCGGGGAGCTGTTTTTT.

The chain uses TRBV14 and TRBJ2-3, with TRBD2 identical over 12 bases. Germline values: CDR1 SGHDN, CDR2 FVKESK. CDR3 length: 15 amino acids. V trimming: 1 base; J trimming: 6 bases; junction bases outside the gene matches: 2. This CDR3 is CASSQGLAGVDTQYF. In DNA form, the CDR3 reads TGTGCCAGCAGCCAAGGACTAGCGGGAGTGGATACGCAGTATTTT.

This chain joins TRBV9 and TRBJ2-7; D might be TRBD1 (5 bases). V was trimmed by 0 bases and J by 6 bases, leaving 10 bases between them. Per germline, CDR1 SGDLS and CDR2 YYNGEE. This CDR3 is built from 13 residues. The CDR3 loop is CASSVEGRGEQYF. The CDR3 coding sequence is TGTGCCAGCAGCGTAGAGGGGCGAGGCGAGCAGTACTTC.

The CDR3 here is CASSSSGSGNEQFF. The CDR3, as DNA: TGCGCCAGCAGCTCGAGCGGGAGTGGAAATGAGCAGTTCTTC. This chain uses TRBV5-1 with TRBJ2-1; 8 positions agree with TRBD2. The CDR3 spans 14 residues. Germline CDR1 and CDR2: SGHRS and YFSETQ. Unmatched junction bases numbered 6, after V lost 3 bases and J lost 7 bases.

The V call is TRBV18, the J call TRBJ1-2; TRBD1 might be the D (6 bases). CDR3 size: 16 residues. Germline V lookup: CDR1 KGHSH, CDR2 LQKENI. Between the trimmed V and J ends, which lost 2 bases and 0 bases, there was a span of 13 bases. DNA for the CDR3: TGTGCCAGCTCACCAGTGGTCAGGGGAGCTAACTATGGCTACACCTTC. Amino acid sequence: CASSPVVRGANYGYTF. Full variable domain (outside the CDR3, taken from reference TRBV18 and TRBJ1-2): NAGVMQNPRHLVRRRGQEARLRCSPMKGHSHVYWYRQLPEEGLKFMVYLQKENIIDESGMPKERFSAEFPKEGPSILRIQQVVRGDSAAYFCASSPVVRGANYGYTFGSGTRLTVV.